Below, one TCR beta chain is given with its context. Its antigen is currently unknown. MiXCR, applied by TCRdb to the 5' RACE reads, yields one record per CDR3 protein. This sample has approximately 560,000 distinct CDR3 sequences, with roughly 17% found just once. V gave up 3 bases and J gave up 6 bases; unmatched junction bases: 11. The CDR3 loop spans 16 amino acids. The data stem from a study of T-cell memory formation after mild COVID-19. Overall study context: TCR clustering was largely donor specific. Study-wide results and limits: Detection of some responders pre-infection suggested pre-existing cross-reactive memory T cells participated. Unconfirmed was the SARS-CoV-2 specificity of second-wave clones that peaked on day 37.

This chain links TRBV12-3 or TRBV12-4 with TRBJ1-2, with 9 bases matching TRBD1. The source is an adult woman who had mild COVID-19 (a few samples of this study predate the infection). Cell type and time point are not known. The specimen was PBMCs or a T cell subset sorted from them (not recorded which). CDR3 DNA: TGTGCCAGCAGTTTTAACCCCGGGACAGGGTTAAATGGCTACACCTTC. This translates into CASSFNPGTGLNGYTF.